The 21 T cell receptor beta chains given below trace back to one sample, sequenced in a study of shared clonotypes between healthy human individuals. Sequencing was performed with immunoSEQ multiplex PCR; in TCRdb, only in-frame clones are kept and a portion is missing. The table shows about 2.3 million clones, with 93% occurring only once. The specimen was naive CD4+ T cells from PBMCs. Subset specified: CD45RA+ positively selected. The origin of the receptors is a man between 18 and 29 years old in good health. Some clones in this sample may be carry-over from other donors' samples.

The chain employs TRBV25-1 and TRBJ1-1; D unclear. Germline values: CDR1 MGHDK, CDR2 SYGVNS. The CDR3 sequence is 12 residues long. Trimming took off 4 bases at V and 1 base at J, with 4 bases between the two ends. CDR3 nucleotide sequence: TGTGCCAGCAGTGGGTCGAACACTGAAGCTTTCTTT. The encoded protein is CASSGSNTEAFF.

The chain carries TRBV7-9 and TRBJ2-1; tentative D call: TRBD1 (6 bases). V lost 5 bases and J 5 bases, leaving 13 bases between the germline ends. The CDR3 runs to 14 residues. Germline V gene lookup returns CDR1 SEHNR and CDR2 FQNEAQ (reference sequence). CDR3 coding DNA: TGTGCCAGCAGCGAACAGGGTCCCCACAATGAGCAGTTCTTC. Translated: CASSEQGPHNEQFF.

The rearrangement links TRBV18 to TRBJ1-1; D not resolved. V gave up 6 bases and J gave up 1 base, with 15 bases separating them. CDR3 length equals 15 residues. Germline assignment: CDR1 KGHSH and CDR2 LQKENI. CDR3 residues: CASSLWGKANTEAFF. The CDR3 DNA reads as TGTGCCAGCTCCCTGTGGGGAAAAGCGAACACTGAAGCTTTCTTT.

This chain links TRBV27 with TRBJ2-5; no clear D. The CDR3 runs 10 residues. V was cut by 11 bases and J by 5 bases, with 9 bases left in between. Germline CDR1 is MNHEY and CDR2 is SMNVEV (reference sequence). CDR3 sequence reads: CAGDCETQYF. CDR3 bases: TGTGCCGGTGATTGTGAGACCCAGTACTTC.

A note on this clone: The same CDR3 can be traced to other DNA sequences in this sample. This chain uses TRBV29-1 with TRBJ1-4; 8 bases fit TRBD1. Germline CDR1 and CDR2: SQVTM and ANQGSEA. The CDR3 is made up of 13 amino acids. V was clipped by 6 bases and J by 0 bases; unmatched bases: 0. CDR3 nucleotides: TGCAGCGTACAGGGGGCAACTAATGAAAAACTGTTTTTT. It is translated as CSVQGATNEKLFF.

This clone appeared a few times. The chain couples TRBV5-4 to TRBJ1-5, with D possibly TRBD1 on 5 matching bases. The CDR3 covers 13 residues. The V gene lost 1 base and the J gene lost 6 bases, with 8 bases spanning the gap. Germline CDR1 SGHNT, CDR2 YYREEE (reference sequence). The CDR3 DNA reads TGTGCCAGCAGCTTGCAGGGCGGTCAGCCCCAGCATTTT. Translating it yields CASSLQGGQPQHF.

The chain joins TRBV5-1 to TRBJ2-2; TRBD2 aligns across 10 bases. Germline V lookup: CDR1 SGHRS, CDR2 YFSETQ. After removal of 5 bases from V and 5 bases from J, the junction contained 15 bases not matched to a gene. There are 18 residues in the CDR3. The CDR3 spells CASSRASGRLTTTGELFF. CDR3 DNA sequence: TGCGCCAGCAGTAGGGCTAGCGGGAGACTAACCACTACCGGGGAGCTGTTTTTT.

On this clone: Other DNA sequences in this sample translate to the same CDR3. The chain is built from TRBV28 and TRBJ2-5; no reliable D call. This CDR3 region has 12 residues. The germline V and J ends were trimmed by 3 bases and 2 bases, with 4 bases remaining between them. CDR1 and CDR2 from the germline V gene are MDHEN and SYDVKM. CDR3 DNA: TGTGCCAGCAGTTTTTCTCAAGAGACCCAGTACTTC. Protein sequence: CASSFSQETQYF.

This chain connects TRBV28 to TRBJ1-3; maybe TRBD1 (5 bases). The CDR3 covers 15 residues. V lost 1 base and J 2 bases, leaving 9 bases between the germline ends. Germline CDR1 is MDHEN and CDR2 is SYDVKM. The CDR3 is CASSLSGTAGNTIYF. The CDR3 bases are TGTGCCAGCAGTTTATCCGGGACGGCTGGAAACACCATATATTTT.

V usage is TRBV6-1 and J usage is TRBJ2-1, with D hard to call. With 3 bases removed from V and 10 bases from J, the gap between germline ends came to 10 bases. The CDR3 extends over 12 amino acids. Germline values: CDR1 MNHNS, CDR2 SASEGT. CDR3 region: CASSEPHYEQFF. CDR3 nucleotides: TGTGCCAGCAGTGAGCCCCATTACGAGCAGTTCTTC.

The chain carries TRBV7-2 and TRBJ1-3; possible D gene TRBD1, 6 bases. The CDR3 runs 16 residues. Trimming cost V 4 bases and J 0 bases, with 13 bases left between them. The germline CDR1 and CDR2 sequences are SGHTA and FQGNSA. The CDR3 coding sequence is TGTGCCAGCAGCTCACGACAGGCGAGCTCTGGAAACACCATATATTTT. Its protein is CASSSRQASSGNTIYF. Variable domain in full (rest from reference TRBV7-2 and TRBJ1-3): GAGVSQSPSNKVTEKGKDVELRCDPISGHTALYWYRQSLGQGLEFLIYFQGNSAPDKSGLPSDRFSAERTGGSVSTLTIQRTQQEDSAVYLCASSSRQASSGNTIYFGEGSWLTVV.

In the case of this clone: Other DNA sequences of this sample code for an identical CDR3. This chain uses TRBV7-9 with TRBJ2-7; no clear D gene. CDR1 is SEHNR, CDR2 FQNEAQ, per germline (reference sequence). The CDR3 sequence is 10 residues long. Deletions cut 4 bases from V and 2 bases from J, with 0 bases between. The CDR3 reads CASSSYEQYF. In nucleotides, the CDR3 is TGTGCCAGCAGCTCCTACGAGCAGTACTTC.

CDR3 sequence reads: CASSPRDSRNEKLFF. CDR3 nucleotides: TGCGCCAGCAGCCCCCGGGACTCCCGAAATGAAAAACTGTTTTTT. V and J are TRBV5-1 and TRBJ1-4; maybe TRBD1 (5 bases). Germline V gene sequence: CDR1 SGHRS, CDR2 YFSETQ. This CDR3 is 15 amino acids long. V lost 4 bases and J lost 5, with 15 bases in between.

The J gene is TRBJ1-2, the V gene TRBV29-1; D remains unclear. Germline V lookup: CDR1 SQVTM, CDR2 ANQGSEA. This CDR3 comprises 13 residues. V was trimmed by 5 bases and J by 1 base, leaving 11 bases between them. CDR3 sequence (DNA): TGCAGCGTTAGGACGGACTTTAACTATGGCTACACCTTC. It codes for CSVRTDFNYGYTF.

This rearrangement joins TRBV5-1 to TRBJ2-5; maybe TRBD2 (6 bases). CDR1 is SGHRS, CDR2 YFSETQ, per germline. The CDR3 has 15 amino acids. Trimming stripped 5 bases from V and 4 bases from J, with 18 bases between. The CDR3 is CASSPGPREIETQYF. The CDR3 DNA reads as TGCGCCAGCAGTCCCGGACCCCGGGAGATAGAGACCCAGTACTTC.

The V and J genes are TRBV2 and TRBJ2-2; D is uncertain. V lost 2 bases and J lost 0, with 4 bases in between. This CDR3 has 14 amino acids. The V gene's germline CDR1 is SNHLY and CDR2 FYNNEI. CDR3 region: CASSENTNTGELFF. The CDR3 coding sequence is TGTGCCAGCAGTGAAAACACGAACACCGGGGAGCTGTTTTTT.

This clone was observed a single time. The rearrangement links TRBV5-4 to TRBJ1-4; possible D gene TRBD1, 6 bases. The CDR3 spans 15 residues. V was cut by 1 base and J by 5 bases, with 12 bases left in between. Per germline, CDR1 SGHNT and CDR2 YYREEE (reference sequence). CDR3: CASSLFGGRNEKLFF. The CDR3 DNA reads TGTGCCAGCAGCTTGTTCGGGGGGCGAAATGAAAAACTGTTTTTT.

This clone was seen once. The chain combines TRBV28 with TRBJ2-1, with D perhaps matching TRBD2 (6 bases). Trimming cost V 3 bases and J 10 bases, with 19 bases left between them. The V gene's germline CDR1 is MDHEN and CDR2 SYDVKM. This CDR3 spans 15 amino acids. The CDR3 coding sequence is TGTGCCAGCAGTTTTCCCGGGACTCAAGGGCGGGAGCAGTTCTTC. This gives the protein CASSFPGTQGREQFF.

V usage is TRBV4-1 and J usage is TRBJ2-1; perhaps TRBD2 as D (6 bases). The CDR3 runs to 16 residues. V shed 0 bases and J shed 4 bases, with 13 bases lying between them. Germline V gives CDR1 MGHRA, CDR2 YSYEKL. DNA for the CDR3: TGCGCCAGCAGCCAAGATGGGGTAGCGGAGTACAATGAGCAGTTCTTC. Its translation is CASSQDGVAEYNEQFF.

Comments on this clone: The identical CDR3 is also encoded by other nucleotide sequences in the sample. V usage is TRBV18 and J usage is TRBJ2-1; D gene ambiguous. Germline V lookup: CDR1 KGHSH, CDR2 LQKENI. The CDR3 length is 15 residues. V shed 3 bases and J shed 0 bases, with 9 bases lying between them. CDR3 nucleotide sequence: TGTGCCAGCTCACCGGACGGTGGCTCCTACAATGAGCAGTTCTTC. The encoded protein is CASSPDGGSYNEQFF.

In DNA, the CDR3 is TGTGCCAGCAGCCAAGGGCGGGGTGAGGGACTAGCGGGAGACGCCGGGGAGCTGTTTTTT. Its translation: CASSQGRGEGLAGDAGELFF. The chain uses TRBV7-3 and TRBJ2-2, with 14 bases identical to TRBD2. Germline CDR1 and CDR2: SGHTA and FQGTGA. The CDR3 spans 20 residues. The V and J ends lost 5 bases and 6 bases, in that order; junction bases with no gene match: 17. Full variable domain (rest looked up from reference TRBV7-3 and TRBJ2-2): GAGVSQTPSNKVTEKGKYVELRCDPISGHTALYWYRQSLGQGPEFLIYFQGTGAADDSGLPNDRFFAVRPEGSVSTLKIQRTERGDSAVYLCASSQGRGEGLAGDAGELFFGEGSRLTVL.